A selection of T cell receptor beta chains follows, all from one sample in a study of blood T cell repertoires in COVID-19. Data came from immunoSEQ multiplex PCR; TCRdb stores just in-frame clones and leaves some out. The sample consists of under 350,000 clones, 75% to 95% of them appearing once. The sample taken for sequencing was peripheral blood. Source of these receptors: a woman under 40 with COVID-19, enrolled during active disease. CDR3s include the opening cysteine and the closing phenylalanine or tryptophan. Each record gives: J gene, D gene, V gene, clone size, CDR3 protein, CDR3 DNA. The D gene is left open where the match is weak. Not all rows give a size; the values are once, few, many and, for expanded clones, a class.

j_gene: TRBJ2-1
d_gene: TRBD2
v_gene: TRBV7-9
abundance: -
CDR3aa: CASSPPFVGLADNEQFF
CDR3nt: TGTGCCAGCAGCCCCCCTTTCGTGGGACTAGCGGACAATGAGCAGTTCTTC

j_gene: TRBJ1-4
d_gene: TRBD1
v_gene: TRBV7-9
abundance: once
CDR3aa: CASSFGQAGEKLFF
CDR3nt: TGTGCCAGCAGCTTCGGACAGGCCGGTGAAAAACTGTTTTTT

j_gene: TRBJ2-2
d_gene: TRBD1
v_gene: TRBV13
abundance: -
CDR3aa: CASSNPGTGVVGELFF
CDR3nt: TGTGCCAGCAGCAACCCCGGGACAGGGGTCGTCGGGGAGCTGTTTTTT

j_gene: TRBJ1-2
d_gene: -
v_gene: TRBV6-5
abundance: -
CDR3aa: CASSSQVFGYTF
CDR3nt: TGTGCCAGCAGTTCCCAGGTATTTGGCTACACCTTC

j_gene: TRBJ2-6
d_gene: -
v_gene: TRBV12-3/TRBV12-4
abundance: -
CDR3aa: CASRRSGANVLTF
CDR3nt: TGTGCCAGCAGGCGATCTGGGGCCAACGTCCTGACTTTC

j_gene: TRBJ1-1
d_gene: -
v_gene: TRBV4-1
abundance: -
CDR3aa: CASSQLTGGHTEAFF
CDR3nt: TGCGCCAGCAGCCAGCTGACGGGAGGGCACACTGAAGCTTTCTTT

j_gene: TRBJ1-4
d_gene: TRBD1
v_gene: TRBV6-6
abundance: -
CDR3aa: CASSYSRGLGEKLFF
CDR3nt: TGTGCCAGCAGTTACTCGAGGGGGCTGGGTGAAAAACTGTTTTTT

j_gene: TRBJ1-5
d_gene: -
v_gene: TRBV28
abundance: -
CDR3aa: CASSSTGAGYNQPQHF
CDR3nt: TGTGCCAGCAGTTCAACTGGTGCAGGGTACAATCAGCCCCAGCATTTT

j_gene: TRBJ1-2
d_gene: -
v_gene: TRBV9
abundance: once
CDR3aa: CASSVDPSQGNYGYTF
CDR3nt: TGTGCCAGCAGCGTAGACCCCTCTCAGGGAAACTATGGCTACACCTTC

j_gene: TRBJ2-7
d_gene: TRBD1
v_gene: TRBV28
abundance: -
CDR3aa: CASSSAGTGGFYEQYF
CDR3nt: TGTGCCAGCAGTTCCGCCGGGACAGGGGGCTTCTACGAGCAGTACTTC

j_gene: TRBJ1-2
d_gene: TRBD1
v_gene: TRBV7-9
abundance: many
CDR3aa: CASSLLGTGVGYTF
CDR3nt: TGTGCCAGCAGCTTACTGGGGACAGGGGTTGGCTACACCTTC

j_gene: TRBJ2-1
d_gene: TRBD2
v_gene: TRBV7-9
abundance: -
CDR3aa: CASSKGGIGRLAESNNEQFF
CDR3nt: TGTGCCAGCAGCAAAGGGGGCATAGGTCGACTAGCGGAGAGCAACAATGAGCAGTTCTTC

j_gene: TRBJ2-5
d_gene: TRBD1
v_gene: TRBV5-1
abundance: once
CDR3aa: CASSRRGPAETQYF
CDR3nt: TGCGCCAGCAGCCGTAGGGGGCCGGCGGAGACCCAGTACTTC

j_gene: TRBJ1-2
d_gene: TRBD1
v_gene: TRBV30
abundance: -
CDR3aa: CAWSSGQGDYGYTF
CDR3nt: TGTGCCTGGAGTAGCGGACAGGGCGATTATGGCTACACCTTC

j_gene: TRBJ1-2
d_gene: TRBD1
v_gene: TRBV28
abundance: -
CDR3aa: CASRNQGGDYGYTF
CDR3nt: TGTGCCAGCAGAAACCAGGGGGGTGACTATGGCTACACCTTC

j_gene: TRBJ1-2
d_gene: TRBD1
v_gene: TRBV20-1
abundance: once
CDR3aa: CSASTGGGYGYTF
CDR3nt: TGCAGTGCTAGTACAGGGGGAGGCTATGGCTACACCTTC

j_gene: TRBJ2-1
d_gene: TRBD2
v_gene: TRBV19
abundance: -
CDR3aa: CASSMSPGLAGGDNEQFF
CDR3nt: TGTGCCAGTAGTATGTCACCCGGACTAGCGGGGGGGGACAATGAGCAGTTCTTC

j_gene: TRBJ2-7
d_gene: TRBD1
v_gene: TRBV28
abundance: -
CDR3aa: CASSRFNGQGAYEQYF
CDR3nt: TGTGCCAGCAGTCGTTTTAACGGACAGGGGGCCTACGAGCAGTACTTC

j_gene: TRBJ1-2
d_gene: TRBD1
v_gene: TRBV2
abundance: -
CDR3aa: CASTVTGSYGYTF
CDR3nt: TGTGCCAGCACTGTGACAGGGAGCTATGGCTACACCTTC

j_gene: TRBJ1-2
d_gene: TRBD1
v_gene: TRBV6-6
abundance: -
CDR3aa: CASGRQGSNSNYGYTF
CDR3nt: TGTGCCAGCGGTCGACAGGGCTCGAACTCTAACTATGGCTACACCTTC

j_gene: TRBJ1-6
d_gene: TRBD1
v_gene: TRBV28
abundance: -
CDR3aa: CASRPRQGENSPLHF
CDR3nt: TGTGCCAGCAGACCCCGACAGGGGGAAAATTCACCCCTCCACTTT

j_gene: TRBJ2-1
d_gene: TRBD2
v_gene: TRBV7-8
abundance: -
CDR3aa: CASSPGRESANNEQFF
CDR3nt: TGTGCCAGCAGCCCCGGGCGGGAGTCGGCTAACAATGAGCAGTTCTTC